This is a list of T cell receptor beta chains from one sample in a study of CD8 T cells in Susac syndrome. TCRdb fed the immunoSEQ multiplex PCR reads into MiXCR, producing one record per CDR3 protein. The data hold under 300,000 distinct CDR3 sequences, with around 96% observed a single time. The sequenced material came from CD4+ T cells from PBMCs. The source is a human donor with Susac syndrome. Both conserved end residues are part of each CDR3. Fields, in order: CDR3 protein, V gene, clone size. Size values are once, few and many counts, or a class for expanded clones, and some rows have none.

CDR3 protein: CSGQGVSGNTIYF
V gene: TRBV20-1
clone size: .

CDR3 protein: CSVQGRLTTEAFF
V gene: TRBV29-1
clone size: .

CDR3 protein: CSVKKQVQGETQYF
V gene: TRBV29-1
clone size: .

CDR3 protein: CASSDREGRAFF
V gene: TRBV12-3/TRBV12-4
clone size: .

CDR3 protein: CAWADRNYGYTF
V gene: TRBV30
clone size: .

CDR3 protein: CASSQTYYGYTF
V gene: TRBV3-1
clone size: .

CDR3 protein: CASSSSVYEQYF
V gene: TRBV28
clone size: .

CDR3 protein: CSAIKGAMNTEAFF
V gene: TRBV20-1
clone size: .

CDR3 protein: CASSLGQSTGELFF
V gene: TRBV7-9
clone size: .

CDR3 protein: CASNKGQGGQPQHF
V gene: TRBV12-3/TRBV12-4
clone size: .

CDR3 protein: CATSGQGSYNEQFF
V gene: TRBV15
clone size: .

CDR3 protein: CASTRSRGYTF
V gene: TRBV28
clone size: .

CDR3 protein: CASSADSPSYNEQFF
V gene: TRBV5-1
clone size: .

CDR3 protein: CASKTWPRLENNTGELFF
V gene: TRBV2
clone size: .

CDR3 protein: CASSYSYYGDTEAFF
V gene: TRBV6-2/TRBV6-3
clone size: .

CDR3 protein: CASSIGGSGLGGYTF
V gene: TRBV19
clone size: .

CDR3 protein: CASSLDRVNTDTQYF
V gene: TRBV5-4
clone size: .

CDR3 protein: CSASGANQPQHF
V gene: TRBV20-1
clone size: .

CDR3 protein: CASSHVTGELFF
V gene: TRBV4-1
clone size: .

CDR3 protein: CASSELDRGEAFF
V gene: TRBV25-1
clone size: .

CDR3 protein: CAWSLGTGVVDTQYF
V gene: TRBV30
clone size: once

CDR3 protein: CAIGGLAGSSYEQYF
V gene: TRBV10-3
clone size: .

CDR3 protein: CASKTTSGVYEQYF
V gene: TRBV19
clone size: .

CDR3 protein: CASSQLVSYNEQFF
V gene: TRBV11-2
clone size: .

CDR3 protein: CASSLFRGQGSHNEQFF
V gene: TRBV28
clone size: .

CDR3 protein: CASSSMGLPTGELFF
V gene: TRBV27
clone size: .

CDR3 protein: CASNGQGADTQYF
V gene: TRBV2
clone size: .

CDR3 protein: CATSSPVTAEATNIQYF
V gene: TRBV15
clone size: once

CDR3 protein: CASSQVLQGTSGNTIYF
V gene: TRBV3-1
clone size: .

CDR3 protein: CAWSVEGPKETQYF
V gene: TRBV30
clone size: .

CDR3 protein: CASSLSSGRHTGELFF
V gene: TRBV5-4
clone size: .

CDR3 protein: CASSSAGAIGQPQHF
V gene: TRBV12-3/TRBV12-4
clone size: .

CDR3 protein: CSAPRASSGSTDTQYF
V gene: TRBV20-1
clone size: .

CDR3 protein: CSIEAGRETQYF
V gene: TRBV29-1
clone size: .

CDR3 protein: CASSLLGQGFAEAFF
V gene: TRBV28
clone size: once

CDR3 protein: CASSLASGGGYTF
V gene: TRBV5-4
clone size: .

CDR3 protein: CASSESSAASYEQYF
V gene: TRBV10-1
clone size: .

CDR3 protein: CSARDRGTALNTEAFF
V gene: TRBV20-1
clone size: .

CDR3 protein: CASRSVATGLFF
V gene: TRBV28
clone size: .

CDR3 protein: CSVDVNRPINYGYTF
V gene: TRBV29-1
clone size: .

CDR3 protein: CSALEGTGWNEQFF
V gene: TRBV20-1
clone size: .

CDR3 protein: CASSSRTDPTGEQYF
V gene: TRBV5-1
clone size: .

CDR3 protein: CASSEGQANQPQHF
V gene: TRBV9
clone size: .